The next 6 T cell receptor beta chains were all read from a single sample in a study of blood T cell repertoires in COVID-19. Profiled with immunoSEQ multiplex PCR; TCRdb holds only in-frame clones, not every one. Here the sample spans about 160,000 clones, under 95% being singletons. Material for sequencing was peripheral blood. The receptors here all came from a man aged 55 to 70 with active or convalescent COVID-19.

The chain carries TRBV27 and TRBJ2-7, with 7 bases that match TRBD2. The CDR3 extends over 13 amino acids. Germline CDR1 reads MNHEY; CDR2 reads SMNVEV (reference sequence). J lost 11 bases, V lost 6 bases, and 13 bases had no gene match. CDR3 sequence (DNA): TGTGCCAGCAGCCCAATGGGTAGGACTAGTGAGTACTTC. Protein sequence: CASSPMGRTSEYF.

This chain links TRBV7-2 with TRBJ2-5; TRBD2 is a possible D gene (6 bases). Trimming shortened V by 0 bases and J by 1 base, and 12 bases separated the two germline ends. This CDR3 spans 16 amino acids. Looked up from germline, CDR1 is SGHTA and CDR2 is FQGNSA. CDR3 coding DNA: TGTGCCAGCAGCTTAGCGAAGGGGACTGGCCAAGAGACCCAGTACTTC. Translating gives CASSLAKGTGQETQYF.

The gene calls are TRBV19 and TRBJ1-2, with D possibly TRBD1 on 5 matching bases. V lost 6 bases to trimming and J lost 3 bases, with 17 bases between them. The CDR3 is 15 amino acids. The V gene's germline CDR1 is LNHDA and CDR2 SQIVND (reference sequence). The CDR3 spells CASRSQPDTYYGYTF. In DNA, the CDR3 is TGTGCCAGTAGAAGCCAGCCGGACACCTACTATGGCTACACCTTC.

The genes are TRBV3-1 (or the pseudogene TRBV3-2) and TRBJ1-1, with TRBD1 as a possible D gene (6 bases). This CDR3 comprises 16 residues. Germline loops: CDR1 LGHDT, CDR2 YNNKEL (reference sequence). V lost 2 bases, J lost 1 base, and 14 bases lay in between. In DNA form, the CDR3 reads TGTGCCAGCAGCCAATATGGGGACACCGCGAACACTGAAGCTTTCTTT. It encodes CASSQYGDTANTEAFF.

V gene TRBV5-1 combines with J gene TRBJ2-3; 9 bases match TRBD2. The trim removed 4 bases at V and 2 bases at J, leaving 8 bases unmatched. Germline V gives CDR1 SGHRS, CDR2 YFSETQ. CDR3 length equals 16 residues. CDR3 DNA sequence: TGCGCCAGCAGCCAAGGAACTAGCGGGTCCACAGATACGCAGTATTTT. Its translation: CASSQGTSGSTDTQYF. The variable domain in full, completed from reference TRBV5-1 and TRBJ2-3, reads KAGVTQTPRYLIKTRGQQVTLSCSPISGHRSVSWYQQTPGQGLQFLFEYFSETQRNKGNFPGRFSGRQFSNSRSEMNVSTLELGDSALYLCASSQGTSGSTDTQYFGPGTRLTVL.

CDR3 sequence reads: CASSSSRGYEQYF. The CDR3 DNA follows: TGTGCCAGCAGCTCCAGCAGGGGCTACGAGCAGTACTTC. The V call is TRBV7-2, the J call TRBJ2-7, with D perhaps TRBD1 (6 bases). Germline lookup yields CDR1 SGHTA and CDR2 FQGNSA. Trimming stripped 4 bases from V and 3 bases from J, with 10 bases between. This CDR3 has 13 residues.